One and the same sample provided the 3 T cell receptor beta chains below, sequenced in a study of CD4 T cells in relation to SARS-CoV-2 and coronaviruses. What these receptors recognize is not known. The protocol was immunoSEQ multiplex PCR, while the TCRdb copy is restricted to in-frame clones and leaves out a portion. This sample has about 36,000 clones, with roughly four fifths found just once. The material sequenced was naive CD4+ T cells from PBMCs, cultured in vitro. Stated subset: naive CD4+ T cells isolated by negative enrichment. Receptors were obtained from an adult with COVID-19.

This clone was recorded a few times. V gene TRBV9 combines with J gene TRBJ2-7, with 10 bases lining up with TRBD2. The CDR3 covers 15 residues. CDR1 is SGDLS, CDR2 YYNGEE, per germline. Trimming cost V 0 bases and J 3 bases; bases outside gene matches: 3. CDR3 in amino acids: CASSVGPSGSYEQYF. The CDR3 DNA sequence: TGTGCCAGCAGCGTAGGGCCTAGCGGGAGCTACGAGCAGTACTTC.

The V call is TRBV18, the J call TRBJ2-3, with 8 bases aligning to TRBD1. The germline V gene has CDR1 KGHSH and CDR2 LQKENI. The CDR3 sequence is 17 residues long. V was pared by 3 bases and J by 4 bases, with 12 bases of the junction left unmatched. The CDR3 loop is CASSPVQGADGADTQYF. CDR3 nucleotides: TGTGCCAGCTCACCTGTGCAGGGGGCAGATGGGGCAGATACGCAGTATTTT.

The rearrangement joins TRBV5-4 to TRBJ2-7; 10 bases fit TRBD1. Unmatched junction bases numbered 6, after V lost 3 bases and J lost 3 bases. The CDR3 spans 15 residues. The germline V gene has CDR1 SGHNT and CDR2 YYREEE (reference sequence). CDR3 amino acids: CASSSSGTGVYEQYF. The CDR3 DNA is TGTGCCAGCAGCTCGTCCGGGACAGGGGTCTACGAGCAGTACTTC.